Listed below are T cell receptor beta chains from one sample, sequenced in a study of T cells after yellow fever vaccination. Using its own MiXCR run on the 5' RACE reads, TCRdb lists one record per CDR3 protein. The sample includes a few hundred thousand distinct CDR3 sequences, roughly 4% of them seen just once. Sequencing used PBMCs, obtained on the day of the yellow fever booster vaccination. These receptor sequences come from a young man who received the YFV17D yellow fever vaccine. Each CDR3 is given without its conserved first and last residue.

V gene: TRBV25-1
J gene: TRBJ1-2
CDR3 protein: ASSPTWENGYT

V gene: TRBV4-1
J gene: TRBJ1-5
CDR3 protein: ASSQGTGYNQPQH

V gene: TRBV7-3
J gene: TRBJ2-2
CDR3 protein: ASSLKPTSATTLLTGELF

V gene: TRBV12-3/TRBV12-4
J gene: TRBJ2-1
CDR3 protein: ASSLVGEQF

V gene: TRBV4-3
J gene: TRBJ2-6
CDR3 protein: ASSQRGRDISGANVLT

V gene: TRBV5-1
J gene: TRBJ2-4
CDR3 protein: ASSLGVRNIQY

V gene: TRBV20-1
J gene: TRBJ2-3
CDR3 protein: SLAVRDTQY

V gene: TRBV10-3
J gene: TRBJ2-5
CDR3 protein: AISEGETQY

V gene: TRBV4-1
J gene: TRBJ1-1
CDR3 protein: ASSQEPANTEAF

V gene: TRBV7-3
J gene: TRBJ2-2
CDR3 protein: ASSLMAGVRGELF

V gene: TRBV6-2/TRBV6-3
J gene: TRBJ1-6
CDR3 protein: ASTESRDSPLH